These T cell receptor beta chains were read from a single sample in a study of shared clonotypes between healthy human individuals. Measured with immunoSEQ multiplex PCR; TCRdb has only the in-frame clones, and not every one. The top ten clones hold around 0.14% of a sample with millions of clones, around 94% of them seen once. Sequenced input: naive CD4+ T cells sorted from blood. The source is a man between 18 and 35 years old in good health. CDR3s include the opening cysteine and the closing phenylalanine or tryptophan. Fields, in order: clone size, CDR3 length, D gene, V gene, J gene, CDR3 protein, CDR3 DNA. D genes are given only for firm matches. For some rows the clone size is stated as once, few or many, or as a class when expanded; others skip it.

clone_size: NA
cdr3_length: 15
d_call: NA
v_call: TRBV7-2
j_call: TRBJ2-6
cdr3_aa: CASSPGGSGANVLTF
cdr3_nt: TGTGCCAGCAGCCCCGGGGGTTCTGGGGCCAACGTCCTGACTTTC

clone_size: once
cdr3_length: 18
d_call: TRBD2
v_call: TRBV7-6
j_call: TRBJ2-3
cdr3_aa: CASSLGPRLAGPPDTQYF
cdr3_nt: TGTGCCAGCAGCTTAGGCCCCCGACTAGCGGGGCCCCCAGATACGCAGTATTTT

clone_size: NA
cdr3_length: 13
d_call: NA
v_call: TRBV2
j_call: TRBJ1-5
cdr3_aa: CASSEHRNQPQHF
cdr3_nt: TGTGCCAGCAGTGAACACAGGAATCAGCCCCAGCATTTT

clone_size: NA
cdr3_length: 11
d_call: NA
v_call: TRBV7-8
j_call: TRBJ2-5
cdr3_aa: CASSPQETQYF
cdr3_nt: TGTGCCAGCAGCCCACAAGAGACCCAGTACTTC

clone_size: NA
cdr3_length: 13
d_call: NA
v_call: TRBV29-1
j_call: TRBJ1-1
cdr3_aa: CSVVKPLNTEAFF
cdr3_nt: TGCAGCGTTGTAAAGCCCTTGAACACTGAAGCTTTCTTT

clone_size: once
cdr3_length: 16
d_call: NA
v_call: TRBV28
j_call: TRBJ1-6
cdr3_aa: CASSLEDGSLNSPLHF
cdr3_nt: TGTGCCAGCAGTTTGGAGGACGGTTCCCTTAATTCACCCCTCCACTTT

clone_size: NA
cdr3_length: 17
d_call: TRBD1
v_call: TRBV12-5
j_call: TRBJ1-1
cdr3_aa: CASGSPGTGGWSTEAFF
cdr3_nt: TGTGCTAGTGGTTCCCCTGGGACAGGGGGATGGAGCACTGAAGCTTTCTTT

clone_size: NA
cdr3_length: 12
d_call: NA
v_call: TRBV29-1
j_call: TRBJ2-1
cdr3_aa: CSVGRYDNEQFF
cdr3_nt: TGCAGCGTGGGCAGGTACGACAATGAGCAGTTCTTC

clone_size: NA
cdr3_length: 14
d_call: NA
v_call: TRBV12-5
j_call: TRBJ2-7
cdr3_aa: CASKGRDGVYEQYF
cdr3_nt: TGTGCTAGTAAGGGACGGGACGGAGTCTACGAGCAGTACTTC

clone_size: once
cdr3_length: 12
d_call: NA
v_call: TRBV29-1
j_call: TRBJ2-7
cdr3_aa: CSVQASSYEQYF
cdr3_nt: TGCAGCGTTCAGGCCAGCTCCTACGAGCAGTACTTC

clone_size: NA
cdr3_length: 19
d_call: NA
v_call: TRBV5-1
j_call: TRBJ1-6
cdr3_aa: CASSLAPDGFSSYNSPLHF
cdr3_nt: TGCGCCAGCAGCTTGGCCCCGGACGGATTTAGCTCCTATAATTCACCCCTCCACTTT

clone_size: NA
cdr3_length: 15
d_call: TRBD1
v_call: TRBV19
j_call: TRBJ2-1
cdr3_aa: CASSIPGTGGPKQFF
cdr3_nt: TGTGCCAGTAGTATCCCGGGGACAGGAGGTCCAAAGCAGTTCTTC

clone_size: few
cdr3_length: 11
d_call: NA
v_call: TRBV30
j_call: TRBJ2-7
cdr3_aa: CAWRDSYEQYF
cdr3_nt: TGTGCCTGGAGGGACAGCTACGAGCAGTACTTC

clone_size: NA
cdr3_length: 15
d_call: NA
v_call: TRBV28
j_call: TRBJ1-1
cdr3_aa: CASSLSRLGHTEAFF
cdr3_nt: TGTGCCAGCAGTTTATCTCGGCTAGGTCACACTGAAGCTTTCTTT

clone_size: NA
cdr3_length: 14
d_call: NA
v_call: TRBV6-6
j_call: TRBJ1-1
cdr3_aa: CASSSGIMNTEAFF
cdr3_nt: TGTGCCAGCAGTTCGGGGATCATGAACACTGAAGCTTTCTTT

clone_size: NA
cdr3_length: 14
d_call: NA
v_call: TRBV6-5
j_call: TRBJ1-1
cdr3_aa: CASSYVEGWTEAFF
cdr3_nt: TGTGCCAGCAGTTACGTCGAGGGGTGGACTGAAGCTTTCTTT

clone_size: NA
cdr3_length: 14
d_call: TRBD1
v_call: TRBV7-2
j_call: TRBJ1-2
cdr3_aa: CASSYPGQGNGYTF
cdr3_nt: TGTGCCAGCAGCTATCCGGGACAGGGTAACGGCTACACCTTC

clone_size: NA
cdr3_length: 17
d_call: TRBD1
v_call: TRBV5-4
j_call: TRBJ2-6
cdr3_aa: CASIGTGSNSGANVLTF
cdr3_nt: TGTGCCAGCATCGGGACAGGGTCGAACTCTGGGGCCAACGTCCTGACTTTC